This is a list of T cell receptor beta chains from one sample in a study of blood T cell repertoires in COVID-19. Clones were read by immunoSEQ multiplex PCR, and TCRdb kept only the in-frame ones, dropping some. The table includes around 150,000 clones, about 79% detected once. The sample was peripheral blood. The origin of the receptors is an elderly woman with active or convalescent COVID-19. Both conserved end residues are part of each CDR3. The D gene is left open where the match is weak. Expanded clones are given a class, and other clones once, few, many or no size at all.

j_call: TRBJ2-1
v_call: TRBV19
d_call: -
clone_size: -
cdr3_aa: CASSIDGDSYNEQFF
cdr3_nt: TGTGCCAGTAGTATAGACGGGGACTCCTACAATGAGCAGTTCTTC

j_call: TRBJ1-6
v_call: TRBV19
d_call: TRBD1
clone_size: medium-sized
cdr3_aa: CASRGQGIGSPLHF
cdr3_nt: TGTGCCAGTAGGGGACAGGGGATTGGATCACCCCTCCACTTT

j_call: TRBJ2-6
v_call: TRBV7-6
d_call: TRBD1
clone_size: -
cdr3_aa: CASSLVPKGQASGANVLTF
cdr3_nt: TGTGCCAGCAGCTTAGTTCCCAAGGGACAGGCCTCTGGGGCCAACGTCCTGACTTTC

j_call: TRBJ2-1
v_call: TRBV5-4
d_call: TRBD2
clone_size: -
cdr3_aa: CASSFPSGGAGNEQFF
cdr3_nt: TGTGCCAGCAGCTTCCCTAGCGGGGGGGCGGGGAATGAGCAGTTCTTC

j_call: TRBJ1-1
v_call: TRBV2
d_call: -
clone_size: -
cdr3_aa: CASSVYRANTEAFF
cdr3_nt: TGTGCCAGCAGTGTGTACAGGGCGAACACTGAAGCTTTCTTT

j_call: TRBJ2-2
v_call: TRBV7-3
d_call: TRBD2
clone_size: -
cdr3_aa: CASSVSPGTSGGLSSGELFF
cdr3_nt: TGTGCCAGCAGCGTATCCCCCGGGACTAGCGGGGGGCTCAGCTCTGGGGAGCTGTTTTTT

j_call: TRBJ1-1
v_call: TRBV11-3
d_call: TRBD1
clone_size: -
cdr3_aa: CASSHRTGDREAFF
cdr3_nt: TGTGCCAGCAGCCATCGGACAGGGGATCGGGAAGCTTTCTTT

j_call: TRBJ2-1
v_call: TRBV7-9
d_call: -
clone_size: -
cdr3_aa: CASSLGSGYNEQFF
cdr3_nt: TGTGCCAGCAGCTTAGGGAGCGGCTACAATGAGCAGTTCTTC

j_call: TRBJ1-4
v_call: TRBV30
d_call: -
clone_size: -
cdr3_aa: CAWSQNEKLFF
cdr3_nt: TGTGCCTGGAGTCAAAATGAAAAACTGTTTTTT

j_call: TRBJ1-4
v_call: TRBV30
d_call: -
clone_size: -
cdr3_aa: CAWSGNFKNEKLFF
cdr3_nt: TGTGCCTGGAGTGGTAACTTTAAAAATGAAAAACTGTTTTTT

j_call: TRBJ1-5
v_call: TRBV7-6
d_call: TRBD1
clone_size: -
cdr3_aa: CASSLGTGGANQPQHF
cdr3_nt: TGTGCCAGCAGCTTAGGGACAGGGGGGGCGAATCAGCCCCAGCATTTT

j_call: TRBJ1-2
v_call: TRBV7-9
d_call: -
clone_size: -
cdr3_aa: CASSLVGGLGYTF
cdr3_nt: TGTGCCAGCAGCTTAGTGGGGGGTCTGGGCTACACCTTC

j_call: TRBJ2-7
v_call: TRBV12-5
d_call: TRBD2
clone_size: -
cdr3_aa: CASGLPRGASGGYEQYF
cdr3_nt: TGTGCTAGTGGTTTGCCCCGGGGGGCTAGCGGGGGTTACGAGCAGTACTTC

j_call: TRBJ1-2
v_call: TRBV5-8
d_call: -
clone_size: -
cdr3_aa: CASSLGTRVSDGYTF
cdr3_nt: TGTGCCAGCAGCTTGGGGACACGAGTCTCAGATGGCTACACCTTC

j_call: TRBJ1-6
v_call: TRBV19
d_call: TRBD1
clone_size: -
cdr3_aa: CASNPGQGKEPLHF
cdr3_nt: TGTGCCAGCAATCCGGGACAGGGGAAGGAACCCCTCCACTTT

j_call: TRBJ1-6
v_call: TRBV6-5
d_call: -
clone_size: few
cdr3_aa: CASSYENANNSPLHF
cdr3_nt: TGTGCCAGCAGTTACGAGAATGCAAATAATTCACCCCTCCACTTT

j_call: TRBJ2-7
v_call: TRBV6-5
d_call: -
clone_size: -
cdr3_aa: CASSRDNYEQYF
cdr3_nt: TGTGCCAGCAGTCGGGACAACTACGAGCAGTACTTC

j_call: TRBJ2-7
v_call: TRBV15
d_call: -
clone_size: -
cdr3_aa: CATSRPGLPSYEQYF
cdr3_nt: TGTGCCACCAGCAGACCGGGACTCCCGTCGTACGAGCAGTACTTC

j_call: TRBJ1-1
v_call: TRBV15
d_call: -
clone_size: -
cdr3_aa: CATSRDTVTEAFF
cdr3_nt: TGTGCCACCAGCAGAGATACGGTGACTGAAGCTTTCTTT

j_call: TRBJ1-5
v_call: TRBV27
d_call: -
clone_size: -
cdr3_aa: CASSFYNQPQHF
cdr3_nt: TGTGCCAGCAGTTTCTACAATCAGCCCCAGCATTTT

j_call: TRBJ2-6
v_call: TRBV10-2
d_call: -
clone_size: -
cdr3_aa: CASSTVSGANVLTF
cdr3_nt: TGCGCCAGCAGTACAGTCTCCGGGGCCAACGTCCTGACTTTC

j_call: TRBJ2-7
v_call: TRBV7-2
d_call: TRBD2
clone_size: -
cdr3_aa: CASSTSGGAGEQYF
cdr3_nt: TGTGCCAGCAGCACTAGCGGGGGGGCTGGTGAGCAGTACTTC

j_call: TRBJ2-1
v_call: TRBV6-5
d_call: TRBD1
clone_size: -
cdr3_aa: CASSRGQGAEQFF
cdr3_nt: TGTGCCAGCAGTCGAGGACAGGGTGCTGAGCAGTTCTTC

j_call: TRBJ2-7
v_call: TRBV7-2
d_call: TRBD2
clone_size: -
cdr3_aa: CASSLDFSGGRYEQYF
cdr3_nt: TGTGCCAGCAGCTTAGACTTTAGCGGGGGACGCTACGAGCAGTACTTC

j_call: TRBJ2-1
v_call: TRBV4-2
d_call: TRBD2
clone_size: -
cdr3_aa: CASSQDPSGGAVYNEQFF
cdr3_nt: TGTGCCAGCAGCCAAGATCCGAGCGGGGGGGCCGTATACAATGAGCAGTTCTTC

j_call: TRBJ2-7
v_call: TRBV6-1
d_call: -
clone_size: -
cdr3_aa: CASSEGTGNPYEQYF
cdr3_nt: TGTGCCAGCAGTGAAGGAACAGGGAACCCCTACGAGCAGTACTTC

j_call: TRBJ1-4
v_call: TRBV6-2/TRBV6-3
d_call: TRBD1
clone_size: -
cdr3_aa: CASSYGGQGVEKLFF
cdr3_nt: TGTGCCAGCAGTTACGGTGGACAGGGTGTTGAAAAACTGTTTTTT

j_call: TRBJ1-2
v_call: TRBV5-4
d_call: TRBD1
clone_size: -
cdr3_aa: CASSLELTERTGSYGYTF
cdr3_nt: TGTGCCAGCAGCTTGGAGTTAACAGAGAGGACAGGATCTTATGGCTACACCTTC

j_call: TRBJ2-2
v_call: TRBV7-3
d_call: -
clone_size: -
cdr3_aa: CASSPRYTGELFF
cdr3_nt: TGTGCCAGCAGCCCGCGGTACACCGGGGAGCTGTTTTTT

j_call: TRBJ2-7
v_call: TRBV6-5
d_call: TRBD1
clone_size: few
cdr3_aa: CASRTGFGTDYEQYF
cdr3_nt: TGTGCCAGCAGGACGGGTTTCGGGACAGACTACGAGCAGTACTTC

j_call: TRBJ1-1
v_call: TRBV12-5
d_call: -
clone_size: -
cdr3_aa: CASGLVRGTEAFF
cdr3_nt: TGTGCTAGTGGTTTGGTACGGGGGACTGAAGCTTTCTTT

j_call: TRBJ1-5
v_call: TRBV6-2/TRBV6-3
d_call: -
clone_size: -
cdr3_aa: CASSYWGGNQPQHF
cdr3_nt: TGTGCCAGCAGTTACTGGGGGGGCAATCAGCCCCAGCATTTT

j_call: TRBJ2-7
v_call: TRBV19
d_call: TRBD2
clone_size: few
cdr3_aa: CATGSGQREQYF
cdr3_nt: TGTGCCACGGGTAGCGGGCAGAGGGAGCAGTACTTC

j_call: TRBJ2-1
v_call: TRBV12-3/TRBV12-4
d_call: -
clone_size: -
cdr3_aa: CASTETGEQFF
cdr3_nt: TGTGCCAGCACCGAAACCGGTGAGCAGTTCTTC

j_call: TRBJ1-1
v_call: TRBV28
d_call: TRBD1
clone_size: few
cdr3_aa: CASETGPMNTEAFF
cdr3_nt: TGTGCCAGCGAGACAGGGCCCATGAACACTGAAGCTTTCTTT

j_call: TRBJ2-3
v_call: TRBV19
d_call: -
clone_size: -
cdr3_aa: CASSMSSGRSTDTQYF
cdr3_nt: TGTGCCAGTAGTATGAGTTCGGGGAGAAGCACAGATACGCAGTATTTT

j_call: TRBJ2-1
v_call: TRBV6-5
d_call: TRBD2
clone_size: -
cdr3_aa: CASSYSSGGAYNEQFF
cdr3_nt: TGTGCCAGCAGTTACTCAAGCGGGGGAGCTTACAATGAGCAGTTCTTC

j_call: TRBJ1-1
v_call: TRBV9
d_call: -
clone_size: few
cdr3_aa: CASSPRGGYNTEAFF
cdr3_nt: TGTGCCAGCAGCCCTAGAGGGGGATATAACACTGAAGCTTTCTTT

j_call: TRBJ1-6
v_call: TRBV6-5
d_call: -
clone_size: -
cdr3_aa: CASSYEGMSSPLHF
cdr3_nt: TGTGCCAGCAGTTACGAGGGCATGTCTTCACCCCTCCACTTT

j_call: TRBJ2-3
v_call: TRBV30
d_call: -
clone_size: -
cdr3_aa: CAWSGAIRTDTQYF
cdr3_nt: TGTGCCTGGAGTGGGGCTATCCGCACAGATACGCAGTATTTT

j_call: TRBJ2-3
v_call: TRBV7-6
d_call: -
clone_size: -
cdr3_aa: CASSSGADTQYF
cdr3_nt: TGTGCCAGCAGCTCAGGCGCAGATACGCAGTATTTT

j_call: TRBJ2-7
v_call: TRBV5-6
d_call: -
clone_size: few
cdr3_aa: CASSLDVGEQYF
cdr3_nt: TGTGCCAGCAGCTTGGACGTCGGGGAGCAGTACTTC

j_call: TRBJ2-5
v_call: TRBV7-3
d_call: -
clone_size: once
cdr3_aa: CASSLGPGETQYF
cdr3_nt: TGTGCCAGCAGCTTAGGCCCAGGGGAGACCCAGTACTTC

j_call: TRBJ1-1
v_call: TRBV7-8
d_call: -
clone_size: few
cdr3_aa: CASSFSSTEAFF
cdr3_nt: TGTGCCAGCAGCTTCTCTTCCACTGAAGCTTTCTTT

j_call: TRBJ1-1
v_call: TRBV5-1
d_call: TRBD1
clone_size: -
cdr3_aa: CASSLARGMNTEAFF
cdr3_nt: TGCGCCAGCAGCTTGGCCAGGGGGATGAACACTGAAGCTTTCTTT

j_call: TRBJ1-6
v_call: TRBV19
d_call: -
clone_size: -
cdr3_aa: CASSIGNYNSPLHF
cdr3_nt: TGTGCCAGTAGTATCGGGAACTATAATTCACCCCTCCACTTT

j_call: TRBJ1-5
v_call: TRBV2
d_call: -
clone_size: -
cdr3_aa: CASSESRVASSQHF
cdr3_nt: TGTGCCAGCAGTGAAAGCAGGGTTGCATCGTCCCAGCATTTT

j_call: TRBJ2-3
v_call: TRBV5-1
d_call: TRBD1
clone_size: -
cdr3_aa: CASSPYRGRTDTQYF
cdr3_nt: TGCGCCAGCAGCCCCTACAGGGGGAGAACAGATACGCAGTATTTT

j_call: TRBJ1-5
v_call: TRBV19
d_call: TRBD1
clone_size: once
cdr3_aa: CASSGDRGLQPQHF
cdr3_nt: TGTGCCAGTAGTGGGGACAGGGGGCTTCAGCCCCAGCATTTT

j_call: TRBJ1-2
v_call: TRBV28
d_call: TRBD1
clone_size: -
cdr3_aa: CASRQAGTGIGYTF
cdr3_nt: TGTGCCAGCAGGCAAGCTGGGACAGGGATTGGCTACACCTTC

j_call: TRBJ2-2
v_call: TRBV5-4
d_call: -
clone_size: -
cdr3_aa: CASRTNRDANTGELFF
cdr3_nt: TGTGCCAGCAGAACGAACAGGGATGCGAACACCGGGGAGCTGTTTTTT

j_call: TRBJ1-5
v_call: TRBV5-3
d_call: -
clone_size: once
cdr3_aa: CARSLGHPSNQPQHF
cdr3_nt: TGTGCCAGAAGCTTGGGACACCCTAGCAATCAGCCCCAGCATTTT

j_call: TRBJ1-6
v_call: TRBV10-2
d_call: TRBD1
clone_size: once
cdr3_aa: CASSESGTGARPLHF
cdr3_nt: TGCGCCAGCAGTGAGTCCGGGACAGGGGCTCGACCCCTCCACTTT

j_call: TRBJ2-5
v_call: TRBV9
d_call: -
clone_size: -
cdr3_aa: CASSRSLGAQETQYF
cdr3_nt: TGTGCCAGCAGCCGTAGTTTGGGAGCTCAAGAGACCCAGTACTTC